The clone carrying this T cell receptor (beta chain) was observed once. This sample is part of a study of blood T cell repertoires in COVID-19. This CDR3 contains 15 residues. Germline V gene data show CDR1 as KGHSH and CDR2 as LQKENI. V lost 2 bases to trimming and J lost 9 bases; unmatched junction nucleotides: 9. TCRdb's copy holds only in-frame clones and misses some; the assay was immunoSEQ multiplex PCR. In the table there are about 320,000 clones, 88% of which are singletons. The sample was PBMCs or T cells enriched from blood (not recorded which). This TCR came from a man aged 25-45 years who had recovered from COVID-19. This rearrangement joins TRBV18 to TRBJ2-3; the match to TRBD2 covers 9 bases. The CDR3 sequence is CASSPGASGVMTQYF. In DNA, the CDR3 is TGTGCCAGCTCACCAGGGGCTAGCGGGGTAATGACGCAGTATTTT.